This T cell receptor (beta chain) came from a study of a mutant IDH1 vaccine in newly diagnosed glioma. Study information: Beginning 4-6 weeks after radiotherapy alone, or with temozolomide cycles, vaccination took place. Those enrolled had earlier been treated with radiotherapy, temozolomide, or both, mostly both. Overall study results and limits: Pseudoprogression seemed unlinked to shifts in top peripheral T cell clonotypes.

V was clipped by 6 bases and J by 8 bases, with 14 bases between them. Germline CDR1 reads SGHVS; CDR2 reads FNYEAQ. CDR3 length: 13 residues. This clone was picked up a small number of times. The antigen remains unidentified. Indicated time point: week 23, last vaccination. The study gave 300 ug of mutant IDH1 20-mer peptide per vaccine dose, with topical imiquimod. Generated by immunoSEQ multiplex PCR, the TCRdb table keeps only in-frame clones and is missing some. The repertoire holds roughly 43,000 clones, with around 74% as singletons. The chain carries TRBV7-6 and TRBJ2-1; perhaps TRBD1 as D (5 bases). This sample comprised PBMCs, obtained from a glioma patient whose treatment included an IDH1 peptide vaccine. The receptor was derived from a middle-aged man with glioma. The CDR3 spells CASSAPLRDEQFF. The CDR3 DNA reads as TGTGCCAGCAGTGCCCCCCTCAGGGATGAGCAGTTCTTC.